This TCR beta chain originates from a study of cytomegalovirus exposure and HLA in healthy donors. The study's findings and limits: Later analysis indicated greater clonal expansion among HLA-associated TCR beta chains than among equally common other chains. A highly shared variant cluster was judged a likely technical artifact.

This CDR3 comprises 15 residues. Germline CDR1 reads LNHNV; CDR2 reads YYDKDF (reference sequence). Deletions cut 4 bases from V and 1 base from J, with 10 bases between. Comments on this clone: No antigen is known for it.

A multiplex PCR was run with 60 Vbeta primers and 13 Jbeta primers. Clones were read by immunoSEQ multiplex PCR, and TCRdb kept only the in-frame ones, dropping some. Its clone listing holds approximately 75,000 clones. V usage is TRBV15 and J usage is TRBJ2-2; a weak D match, TRBD1 (6 bases). Sequenced material: PBMCs. The receptor's source is a man aged 40-49 years in good health and CMV-seronegative. Here the CDR3 DNA reads TGTGCCACCAGCAACAGGGTGAAGAACACCGGGGAGCTGTTTTTT. It codes for CATSNRVKNTGELFF. The full variable domain, with the rest looked up from reference TRBV15 and TRBJ2-2, is DAMVIQNPRYQVTQFGKPVTLSCSQTLNHNVMYWYQQKSSQAPKLLFHYYDKDFNNEADTPDNFQSRRPNTSFCFLDIRSPGLGDTAMYLCATSNRVKNTGELFFGEGSRLTVL.